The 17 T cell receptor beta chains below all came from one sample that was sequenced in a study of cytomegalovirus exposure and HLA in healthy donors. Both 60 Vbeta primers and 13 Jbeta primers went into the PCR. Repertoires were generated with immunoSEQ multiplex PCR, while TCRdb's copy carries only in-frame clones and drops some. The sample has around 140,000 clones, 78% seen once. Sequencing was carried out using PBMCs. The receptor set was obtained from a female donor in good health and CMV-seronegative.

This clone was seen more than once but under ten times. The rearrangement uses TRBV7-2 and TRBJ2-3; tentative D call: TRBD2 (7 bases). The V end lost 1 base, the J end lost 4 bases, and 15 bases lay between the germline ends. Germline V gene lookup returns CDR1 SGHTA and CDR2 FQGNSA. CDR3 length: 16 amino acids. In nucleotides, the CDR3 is TGTGCCAGCAGCTTAGGAAGGGGGAGGGCCGCAGATACGCAGTATTTT. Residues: CASSLGRGRAADTQYF.

Written as DNA, the CDR3 is TGTGCCAGCAGCCTCCGGACAGGGTTCAGTGAGGGCTACACCTTC. Its protein product is CASSLRTGFSEGYTF. The chain has TRBV9 and TRBJ1-2; 8 nucleotides agree with TRBD1. J gave up 8 bases and V 4 bases, and 13 bases lay outside the gene matches. This CDR3 region has 15 residues. Germline CDR1 reads SGDLS; CDR2 reads YYNGEE.

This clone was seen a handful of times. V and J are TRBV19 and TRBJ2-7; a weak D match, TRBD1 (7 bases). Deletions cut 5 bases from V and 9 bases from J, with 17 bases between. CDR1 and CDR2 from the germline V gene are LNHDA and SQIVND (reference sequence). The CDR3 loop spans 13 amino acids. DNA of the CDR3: TGTGCCAGTAGTCCCTCCCAGGGGGGAGGGCAGTACTTC. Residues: CASSPSQGGGQYF.

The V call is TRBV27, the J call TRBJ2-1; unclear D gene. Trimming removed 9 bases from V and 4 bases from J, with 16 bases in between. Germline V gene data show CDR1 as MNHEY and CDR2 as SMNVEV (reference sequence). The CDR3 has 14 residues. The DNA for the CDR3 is TGTGCCAGTAATCCTCTCCCAACTTACAATGAGCAGTTCTTC. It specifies CASNPLPTYNEQFF.

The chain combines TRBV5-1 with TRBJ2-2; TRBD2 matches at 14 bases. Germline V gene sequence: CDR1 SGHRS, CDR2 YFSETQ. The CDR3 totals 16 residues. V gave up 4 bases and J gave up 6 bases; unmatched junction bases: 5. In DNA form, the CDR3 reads TGCGCCAGCAGCCCGGGACTAGCGGGAGTTCCCGGGGAGCTGTTTTTT. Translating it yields CASSPGLAGVPGELFF.

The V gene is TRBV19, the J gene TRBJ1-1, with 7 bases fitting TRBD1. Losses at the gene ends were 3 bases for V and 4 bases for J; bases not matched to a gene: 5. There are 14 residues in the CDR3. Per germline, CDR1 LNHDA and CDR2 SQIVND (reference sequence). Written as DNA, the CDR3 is TGTGCCAGTAGTATCAAGGGGGCAAGCACTGAAGCTTTCTTT. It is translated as CASSIKGASTEAFF.

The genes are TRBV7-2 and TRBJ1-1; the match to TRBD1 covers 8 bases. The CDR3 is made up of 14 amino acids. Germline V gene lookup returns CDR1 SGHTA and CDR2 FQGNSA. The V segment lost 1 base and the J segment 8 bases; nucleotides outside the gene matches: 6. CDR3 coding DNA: TGTGCCAGCAGCTTAGGACAGGGGACCCGCGAAGCTTTCTTT. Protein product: CASSLGQGTREAFF.

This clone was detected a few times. In DNA, the CDR3 is TGTGCCAGCGTAACTAGCGGGGGGTTTCGGAACGAGCAGTACTTC. Encoded protein: CASVTSGGFRNEQYF. The rearrangement joins TRBV7-9 to TRBJ2-7; the match to TRBD2 covers 12 bases. CDR3 length: 15 residues. Germline CDR1 reads SEHNR; CDR2 reads FQNEAQ (reference sequence). J was trimmed by 5 bases and V by 8 bases; bases with no gene match: 10.

This CDR3 is CSVTDRGVSGNTIYF. The DNA for the CDR3 is TGCAGCGTTACCGACAGGGGAGTATCTGGAAACACCATATATTTT. V and J are TRBV29-1 and TRBJ1-3; TRBD1 aligns across 8 bases. Trimming cost V 5 bases and J 1 base; bases outside gene matches: 7. Germline CDR1 SQVTM, CDR2 ANQGSEA. The CDR3 totals 15 residues.

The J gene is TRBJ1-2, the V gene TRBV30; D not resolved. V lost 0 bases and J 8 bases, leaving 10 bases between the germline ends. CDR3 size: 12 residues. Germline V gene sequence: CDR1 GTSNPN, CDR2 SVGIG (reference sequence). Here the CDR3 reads CAWSVSVEGYTF. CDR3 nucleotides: TGTGCCTGGAGTGTTTCGGTGGAGGGCTACACCTTC.

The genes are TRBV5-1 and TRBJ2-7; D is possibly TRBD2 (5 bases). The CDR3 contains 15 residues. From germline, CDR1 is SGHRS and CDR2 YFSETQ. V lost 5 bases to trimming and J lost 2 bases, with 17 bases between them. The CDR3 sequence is CASSLGGSEAYEQYF. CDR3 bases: TGCGCCAGCAGTCTTGGCGGTAGCGAGGCCTACGAGCAGTACTTC.

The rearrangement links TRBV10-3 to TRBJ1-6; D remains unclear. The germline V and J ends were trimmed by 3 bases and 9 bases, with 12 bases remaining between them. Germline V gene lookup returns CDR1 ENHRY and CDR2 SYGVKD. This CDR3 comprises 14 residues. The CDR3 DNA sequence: TGTGCCATCAGTGATGGGAACCGGGGTTCACCCCTCCACTTT. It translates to CAISDGNRGSPLHF.

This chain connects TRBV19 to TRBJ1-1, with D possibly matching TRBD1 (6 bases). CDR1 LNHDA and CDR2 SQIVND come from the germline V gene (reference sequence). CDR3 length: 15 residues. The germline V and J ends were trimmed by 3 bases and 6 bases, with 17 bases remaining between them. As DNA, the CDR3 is TGTGCCAGTAGTATGGGTAGACAGGTGATCCCTGAAGCTTTCTTT. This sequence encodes CASSMGRQVIPEAFF.

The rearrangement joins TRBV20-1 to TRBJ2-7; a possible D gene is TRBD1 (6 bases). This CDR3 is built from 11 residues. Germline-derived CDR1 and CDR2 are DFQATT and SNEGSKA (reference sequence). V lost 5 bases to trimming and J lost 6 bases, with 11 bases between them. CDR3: CSAWDKFEQYF. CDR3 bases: TGCAGTGCTTGGGACAAATTCGAGCAGTACTTC.

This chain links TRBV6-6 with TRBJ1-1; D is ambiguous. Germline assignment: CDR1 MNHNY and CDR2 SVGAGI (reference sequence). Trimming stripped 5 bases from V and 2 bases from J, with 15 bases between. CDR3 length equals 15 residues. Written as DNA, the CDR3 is TGTGCCAGCAGTCCTTTGCAGGTCGCTAACACTGAAGCTTTCTTT. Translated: CASSPLQVANTEAFF.

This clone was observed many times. CDR3 residues: CASSFGGVNTEAFF. CDR3 DNA sequence: TGTGCCAGCAGCTTCGGGGGGGTGAACACTGAAGCTTTCTTT. The chain couples TRBV7-8 to TRBJ1-1; possible D gene TRBD1, 5 bases. Germline V gene lookup returns CDR1 SGHVS and CDR2 FQNEAQ. V was shortened by 3 bases and J by 0 bases, with 8 bases between the two germline ends. CDR3 size: 14 residues.

The CDR3 protein is CASSYLPGQGPYEQYF. DNA of the CDR3: TGTGCCAGCAGTTACCTACCGGGACAGGGTCCCTACGAGCAGTACTTC. The rearrangement links TRBV6-5 to TRBJ2-7; 9 bases are shared with TRBD1. Germline lookup yields CDR1 MNHEY and CDR2 SVGAGI. The CDR3 covers 16 residues. Trimming at V came to 2 bases and at J to 2 bases, leaving 7 bases not matched to a gene.